What follows are 17 T cell receptor beta chains derived from one specimen sequenced in a study of cytomegalovirus exposure and HLA in healthy donors. This PCR relied on a set of 60 Vbeta primers and 13 Jbeta primers. Repertoires were generated with immunoSEQ multiplex PCR, while TCRdb's copy carries only in-frame clones and drops some. The repertoire consists of 70,000 or so clones, with about 70% occurring once and the leading ten covering approximately 10%. The sequenced material came from PBMCs. These receptors came from a woman aged 30 to 39 in good health and CMV-seronegative.

This chain links TRBV30 with TRBJ2-3, with D perhaps matching TRBD1 (6 bases). V was clipped by 6 bases and J by 2 bases, with 12 bases between them. CDR3 size: 13 residues. Per germline, CDR1 GTSNPN and CDR2 SVGIG (reference sequence). CDR3 DNA sequence: TGTGCCTGTCAGGGGTGGGACACAGATACGCAGTATTTT. Protein: CACQGWDTDTQYF. The variable domain in full, with the rest retrieved from reference TRBV30 and TRBJ2-3, is SQTIHQWPATLVQPVGSPLSLECTVEGTSNPNLYWYRQAAGRGLQLLFYSVGIGQISSEVPQNLSASRPQDRQFILSSKKLLLSDSGFYLCACQGWDTDTQYFGPGTRLTVL.

The chain links TRBV2 to TRBJ1-5; 9 nucleotides align to TRBD1. With V trimmed by 4 bases and J by 5 bases, 9 bases remained unmatched. CDR3 length: 16 residues. The germline V gene encodes CDR1 SNHLY and CDR2 FYNNEI. CDR3 nucleotides: TGTGCCAGCAGTGGCGATCCGGGACAGGGATATCAGCCCCAGCATTTT. Its translation: CASSGDPGQGYQPQHF. Filled out from reference TRBV2 and TRBJ1-5, the complete variable domain reads EPEVTQTPSHQVTQMGQEVILRCVPISNHLYFYWYRQILGQKVEFLVSFYNNEISEKSEIFDDQFSVERPDGSNFTLKIRSTKLEDSAMYFCASSGDPGQGYQPQHFGDGTRLSIL.

This chain joins TRBV2 and TRBJ1-2, with D possibly being TRBD1 (6 bases). CDR1 is SNHLY and CDR2 is FYNNEI in the germline V gene. V lost 4 bases, J lost 4 bases, and 10 bases lay in between. The CDR3 loop spans 13 amino acids. DNA of the CDR3: TGTGCCAGCAGTGGAGAGGGGGTCTATGGCTACACCTTC. This gives the protein CASSGEGVYGYTF.

The J gene is TRBJ2-7, the V gene TRBV7-3; the D gene is possibly TRBD1 (6 bases). There are 12 residues in the CDR3. The germline V gene encodes CDR1 SGHTA and CDR2 FQGTGA. V lost 5 bases to trimming and J lost 5 bases, with 10 bases between them. CDR3 sequence: CASSNQGHEQYV. CDR3 DNA: TGTGCCAGCAGCAATCAGGGGCACGAGCAGTACGTC.

The table lists this clone with a count of one. The chain uses TRBV29-1 and TRBJ2-2; 7 bases fit TRBD1. The germline V gene encodes CDR1 SQVTM and CDR2 ANQGSEA. V shed 5 bases, J shed 1 base, and the junction held 4 bases outside the gene matches. This CDR3 is built from 14 residues. CDR3: CSVSRDRNTGELFF. DNA of the CDR3: TGCAGCGTTTCCCGGGACAGGAACACCGGGGAGCTGTTTTTT.

The table lists this clone with a few counts. V gene TRBV4-1 combines with J gene TRBJ1-2, with D perhaps matching TRBD1 (6 bases). The V gene lost 1 base and the J gene lost 7 bases, with 16 bases spanning the gap. CDR1 is MGHRA, CDR2 YSYEKL, per germline. This CDR3 has 15 amino acids. The CDR3 region has the DNA TGCGCCAGCAGCCAAGTAGGACACAGGGCCGCTGGCTACACCTTC. Its protein is CASSQVGHRAAGYTF.

This sequence joins TRBV5-6 and TRBJ2-5; D is unclear. The CDR3 has 12 amino acids. The V end was cut by 1 base, the J end by 4 bases, with 5 bases between. Germline values: CDR1 SGHDT, CDR2 YYEEEE. For the CDR3, the DNA is TGTGCCAGCAGCTTGATCAGAGAGACCCAGTACTTC. It specifies CASSLIRETQYF.

The genes are TRBV5-1 and TRBJ2-7; 7 bases are shared with TRBD1. From germline, CDR1 is SGHRS and CDR2 YFSETQ. After removal of 0 bases from V and 7 bases from J, the junction contained 16 bases not matched to a gene. The CDR3 runs 17 residues. The CDR3 spells CASSLVGSGTAPQEQYF. CDR3 DNA: TGCGCCAGCAGCTTGGTAGGTTCAGGGACAGCACCACAAGAGCAGTACTTC.

J is TRBJ2-7 and V is TRBV2, with 10 nucleotides matching TRBD1. This CDR3 is built from 13 residues. The V segment lost 8 bases and the J segment 6 bases; nucleotides outside the gene matches: 7. Germline CDR1 and CDR2: SNHLY and FYNNEI. The CDR3 here is CASARDRGGEQYF. CDR3 DNA: TGTGCCAGCGCCCGGGACAGGGGTGGCGAGCAGTACTTC.

This clone appeared once. The V call is TRBV2, the J call TRBJ2-3, with 7 bases fitting TRBD2. Trimming at V came to 9 bases and at J to 0 bases, leaving 6 bases not matched to a gene. CDR3 size: 14 residues. In germline, CDR1 is SNHLY, CDR2 FYNNEI. The chain's CDR3 is CARGRDASTDTQYF. Written as DNA, the CDR3 is TGTGCCAGGGGGAGGGACGCCAGCACAGATACGCAGTATTTT. Full variable domain (outside the CDR3, taken from reference TRBV2 and TRBJ2-3): EPEVTQTPSHQVTQMGQEVILRCVPISNHLYFYWYRQILGQKVEFLVSFYNNEISEKSEIFDDQFSVERPDGSNFTLKIRSTKLEDSAMYFCARGRDASTDTQYFGPGTRLTVL.

The chain uses TRBV27 and TRBJ1-6; D is ambiguous. This CDR3 is 15 amino acids long. The V end was cut by 5 bases, the J end by 6 bases, with 14 bases between. CDR1 and CDR2 from the germline V gene are MNHEY and SMNVEV (reference sequence). The chain's CDR3 is CASSLKPGINSPLHF. DNA for the CDR3: TGTGCCAGCAGTCTCAAGCCCGGTATTAATTCACCCCTCCACTTT.

This clone was counted between two and nine times. The chain carries TRBV15 and TRBJ2-7; tentatively, D is TRBD1 (6 bases). Germline CDR1 is LNHNV and CDR2 is YYDKDF (reference sequence). V dropped 4 bases and J dropped 3 bases, with 19 bases sitting between them. The CDR3 contains 16 residues. The CDR3 loop is CATSMRISGVHYEQYF. The CDR3 DNA follows: TGTGCCACCAGCATGAGGATTTCAGGGGTCCACTACGAGCAGTACTTC.

The rearrangement links TRBV4-2 to TRBJ1-5; 7 nucleotides match TRBD1. Germline CDR1 reads LGHNA; CDR2 reads YNFKEQ. The J segment lost 4 bases and the V segment lost 0 bases, leaving 0 bases of the junction unmatched. This CDR3 spans 14 amino acids. CDR3: CASSQETGNQPQHF. DNA of the CDR3: TGTGCCAGCAGCCAAGAGACAGGGAATCAGCCCCAGCATTTT.

The V and J genes are TRBV10-3 and TRBJ1-2, with D tentatively TRBD1 (6 bases). Germline loops: CDR1 ENHRY, CDR2 SYGVKD. This CDR3 spans 15 amino acids. Trimming cost V 2 bases and J 1 base, with 11 bases left between them. The CDR3 DNA is TGTGCCATCAGTGAGGGCGAGGGGGTTAACTATGGCTACACCTTC. It codes for CAISEGEGVNYGYTF.

This chain connects TRBV5-1 to TRBJ2-1; D is ambiguous. The V gene lost 4 bases and the J gene lost 5 bases, with 13 bases spanning the gap. Looked up from germline, CDR1 is SGHRS and CDR2 is YFSETQ. There are 14 residues in the CDR3. CDR3 nucleotides: TGCGCCAGCAGCCCGGGTGGTCTCAACAATGAGCAGTTCTTC. This gives the protein CASSPGGLNNEQFF. The variable domain in full, completed from reference TRBV5-1 and TRBJ2-1, reads KAGVTQTPRYLIKTRGQQVTLSCSPISGHRSVSWYQQTPGQGLQFLFEYFSETQRNKGNFPGRFSGRQFSNSRSEMNVSTLELGDSALYLCASSPGGLNNEQFFGPGTRLTVL.

The rearrangement links TRBV7-9 to TRBJ1-5; 9 bases are shared with TRBD1. Germline CDR1 reads SEHNR; CDR2 reads FQNEAQ (reference sequence). The CDR3 extends over 14 amino acids. V was pared by 1 base and J by 5 bases, with 0 bases of the junction left unmatched. The CDR3 nucleotides are TGTGCCAGCAGCTTAGGGACAGGGGATCAGCCCCAGCATTTT. It encodes CASSLGTGDQPQHF.

The rearrangement links TRBV4-3 to TRBJ2-2, with 14 bases fitting TRBD2. CDR1 is LGHNA and CDR2 is YSLEER in the germline V gene. The V segment lost 1 base and the J segment 7 bases; nucleotides outside the gene matches: 20. The CDR3 runs 22 residues. This CDR3 is CASSQVGGTGLAGGKGGGELFF. CDR3 nucleotides: TGCGCCAGCAGCCAAGTGGGGGGAACCGGACTAGCGGGGGGAAAGGGTGGCGGGGAGCTGTTTTTT.